The 20 T cell receptor beta chains reported below all come from one sample, sequenced in a study of CD4 T cells in relation to SARS-CoV-2 and coronaviruses (dated by TCRdb to about 2021). Library preparation used the immunoSEQ multiplex PCR assay. TCRdb retrieved this table from immuneACCESS and kept in-frame rearrangements only. Not all clones are present; in checked studies, unresolved V genes account for under half, and no reason is known for the remainder. This sample holds around 20,000 clones; about 66% were observed only once. The ten largest account for roughly 11% of the sample. Antigen specificity for these receptors is unknown. CD4+ T cells from unexposed donors were collected before the COVID-19 pandemic (2011-2018). After around 10 days of culture, CD4+ T cells were isolated with the EasySep CD4+ T cell isolation kit. The sample was CD4+ T cells from PBMCs, cultured in vitro. Source of these receptors: a human donor in good health.

This chain links TRBV6-5 with TRBJ2-7; the match to TRBD1 covers 9 bases. The CDR3 is 15 residues long. V was clipped by 6 bases and J by 4 bases; unmatched bases: 10. Per germline, CDR1 MNHEY and CDR2 SVGAGI. CDR3 sequence (DNA): TGTGCCAGCAGCCCCGGGACAGGGATGTTATACGAGCAGTACTTC. It encodes CASSPGTGMLYEQYF.

The J gene is TRBJ1-1, the V gene TRBV5-5; 8 nucleotides agree with TRBD1. Germline-derived CDR1 and CDR2 are SGHKS and YYEKEE (reference sequence). J was trimmed by 4 bases and V by 0 bases; bases with no gene match: 2. The CDR3 is 14 amino acids. The CDR3 nucleotides read TGTGCCAGCAGCTTGGTGGACAGGGTCACTGAAGCTTTCTTT. It codes for CASSLVDRVTEAFF.

V gene TRBV6-2 or TRBV6-3 combines with J gene TRBJ2-7, with TRBD2 matching 9 bases. Germline-derived CDR1 and CDR2 are MNHEY and SVGEGT. The CDR3 consists of 15 residues. Trimming cost V 4 bases and J 5 bases; bases outside gene matches: 9. CDR3 sequence reads: CASSLAGVLSHEQYF. The CDR3 DNA is TGTGCCAGCAGTTTAGCGGGGGTTTTGTCCCACGAGCAGTACTTC.

This chain connects TRBV5-1 to TRBJ2-3; possible D gene TRBD1, 6 bases. In germline, CDR1 is SGHRS, CDR2 YFSETQ. The CDR3 is made up of 15 amino acids. Deletions cut 1 base from V and 4 bases from J, with 13 bases between. The CDR3 region has the DNA TGCGCCAGCAGCTTGTTGGGGGCGCGGTCAGATACGCAGTATTTT. This codes for CASSLLGARSDTQYF.

V usage is TRBV25-1 and J usage is TRBJ1-4; D uncertain. V lost 7 bases to trimming and J lost 7 bases, with 19 bases between them. The CDR3 totals 15 residues. CDR1 is MGHDK and CDR2 is SYGVNS in the germline V gene. The CDR3 loop is CASTLRWGGGEKLFF. The CDR3 DNA reads as TGTGCCAGCACCCTAAGGTGGGGAGGAGGTGAAAAACTGTTTTTT.

The CDR3 sequence: CASSHEFYNEQFF. As DNA, the CDR3 is TGCGCCAGCAGTCATGAGTTCTACAATGAGCAGTTCTTC. This chain joins TRBV23-1 and TRBJ2-1; D unresolved. TRBV23-1 is an ORF for which the function is uncertain. The CDR3 is 13 amino acids. V was trimmed by 3 bases and J by 3 bases, leaving 6 bases between them.

V gene TRBV5-4 combines with J gene TRBJ2-5; D is perhaps TRBD2 (5 bases). This CDR3 region has 13 residues. Trimming took off 1 base at V and 7 bases at J, with 11 bases between the two ends. The V gene's germline CDR1 is SGHNT and CDR2 YYREEE (reference sequence). The CDR3 loop reads CASSLYTEGTQYF. DNA of the CDR3: TGTGCCAGCAGCTTGTATACAGAGGGGACCCAGTACTTC.

The chain employs TRBV6-5 and TRBJ1-5; 8 nucleotides match TRBD1. CDR1 and CDR2 (germline): MNHEY, SVGAGI. The CDR3 has 15 residues. The V gene end was trimmed by 6 bases and the J gene end by 3 bases; junction bases not matched to a gene: 7. CDR3 region: CASRWGGQDNQPQHF. CDR3 bases: TGTGCCAGCAGATGGGGGGGACAGGACAATCAGCCCCAGCATTTT.

The gene calls are TRBV6-5 and TRBJ2-3, with 9 bases identical to TRBD2. The V and J ends lost 7 bases and 3 bases, in that order; junction bases with no gene match: 2. CDR3 length: 13 amino acids. Germline values: CDR1 MNHEY, CDR2 SVGAGI. The CDR3 here is CASTSGKTDTQYF. Here the CDR3 DNA reads TGTGCCAGCACTAGCGGGAAAACAGATACGCAGTATTTT.

The rearrangement joins TRBV25-1 to TRBJ2-3, with unresolved D. Deletions cut 8 bases from V and 4 bases from J, with 22 bases between. Looked up from germline, CDR1 is MGHDK and CDR2 is SYGVNS. This CDR3 spans 16 amino acids. DNA for the CDR3: TGTGCCAGCGCAAGTTGGCTGTCTATTCAGGCAGATACGCAGTATTTT. Protein: CASASWLSIQADTQYF.

The chain uses TRBV18 and TRBJ2-7, with 9 nucleotides matching TRBD2. The CDR3 totals 14 residues. Germline CDR1 reads KGHSH; CDR2 reads LQKENI. Trimming took 4 bases from V and 3 from J; bases not matched to a gene: 4. The CDR3: CASSLAGVGYEQYF. The CDR3 region has the DNA TGTGCCAGCTCACTAGCGGGAGTGGGCTACGAGCAGTACTTC.

V gene TRBV3-1 (or the pseudogene TRBV3-2) combines with J gene TRBJ1-1, with a possible D match to TRBD1 (5 bases). Germline V gene lookup returns CDR1 LGHDT and CDR2 YNNKEL (reference sequence). V was clipped by 0 bases and J by 7 bases, with 12 bases between them. This CDR3 contains 14 residues. CDR3 in amino acids: CASSQDPGRVEAFF. The DNA for the CDR3 is TGTGCCAGCAGCCAAGATCCGGGCAGGGTTGAAGCTTTCTTT.

This clone was seen only a few times. The rearrangement joins TRBV5-1 to TRBJ1-6; 9 bases map to TRBD1. V was clipped by 4 bases and J by 9 bases; unmatched bases: 11. Germline-derived CDR1 and CDR2 are SGHRS and YFSETQ. CDR3 length equals 16 residues. CDR3 in DNA: TGCGCCAGCAGCCCCACTCAGACAGGGGGAAGTTCACCCCTCCACTTT. Amino acid sequence: CASSPTQTGGSSPLHF.

The V and J genes are TRBV19 and TRBJ1-3, with D unresolved. Germline assignment: CDR1 LNHDA and CDR2 SQIVND (reference sequence). The CDR3 runs to 15 residues. Trimming stripped 4 bases from V and 0 bases from J, with 10 bases between. This CDR3 reads CASSSRWGSGNTIYF. CDR3 DNA sequence: TGTGCCAGTAGTAGTCGGTGGGGCTCTGGAAACACCATATATTTT.

The V and J genes are TRBV18 and TRBJ1-5; the D is unclear. V was clipped by 3 bases and J by 5 bases, with 11 bases between them. CDR1 KGHSH and CDR2 LQKENI come from the germline V gene. CDR3 size: 14 residues. CDR3 protein: CASSPAGEDQPQHF. CDR3 DNA: TGTGCCAGCTCACCGGCAGGCGAGGATCAGCCCCAGCATTTT.

The chain combines TRBV7-9 with TRBJ2-5; D tentatively reads TRBD1 or TRBD2 (5 bases each). Germline loops: CDR1 SEHNR, CDR2 FQNEAQ (reference sequence). The CDR3 extends over 14 amino acids. The V gene lost 2 bases and the J gene lost 5 bases, with 12 bases spanning the gap. CDR3 residues: CASSLTGTEETQYF. The CDR3 region has the DNA TGTGCCAGCAGCTTAACCGGGACGGAGGAGACCCAGTACTTC.

The V and J genes are TRBV25-1 and TRBJ1-6; tentative D call: TRBD1 (5 bases). V was pared by 2 bases and J by 7 bases, with 12 bases between. CDR3 size: 15 residues. Germline assignment: CDR1 MGHDK and CDR2 SYGVNS. CDR3 nucleotides: TGTGCCAGCAGTGAAGGGCGGGGCCCGAATTCACCCCTCCACTTT. Encoded protein: CASSEGRGPNSPLHF.

This sequence joins TRBV2 and TRBJ2-2, with 7 bases fitting TRBD1. This CDR3 contains 13 residues. The V segment lost 10 bases and the J segment 4 bases; nucleotides outside the gene matches: 6. Per germline, CDR1 SNHLY and CDR2 FYNNEI. In nucleotides, the CDR3 is TGTGCCACACAGGGGTGGAGCACCGGGGAGCTGTTTTTT. Translated: CATQGWSTGELFF.

The CDR3 DNA is TGTGCCAGCTCGCCCGGGACAGGGGAAGGCGAAAAACTGTTTTTT. Encoded protein: CASSPGTGEGEKLFF. This chain links TRBV18 with TRBJ1-4, with 10 bases identical to TRBD1. CDR1 is KGHSH, CDR2 LQKENI, per germline. The junction had 9 bases not matched to a gene; V was cut back by 6 bases and J by 8 bases. This CDR3 spans 15 amino acids.

CDR3 sequence: CASERVEGYEQYF. CDR3 nucleotides: TGTGCCAGCGAGCGGGTCGAGGGCTACGAGCAGTACTTC. The chain employs TRBV7-9 and TRBJ2-7, with D possibly TRBD2 on 6 matching bases. Germline lookup yields CDR1 SEHNR and CDR2 FQNEAQ (reference sequence). CDR3 length: 13 amino acids. The V gene lost 8 bases and the J gene lost 3 bases, with 14 bases spanning the gap. Looking up the rest from reference TRBV7-9 and TRBJ2-7 gives the full variable domain: DTGVSQNPRHKITKRGQNVTFRCDPISEHNRLYWYRQTLGQGPEFLTYFQNEAQLEKSRLLSDRFSAERPKGSFSTLEIQRTEQGDSAMYLCASERVEGYEQYFGPGTRLTVT.